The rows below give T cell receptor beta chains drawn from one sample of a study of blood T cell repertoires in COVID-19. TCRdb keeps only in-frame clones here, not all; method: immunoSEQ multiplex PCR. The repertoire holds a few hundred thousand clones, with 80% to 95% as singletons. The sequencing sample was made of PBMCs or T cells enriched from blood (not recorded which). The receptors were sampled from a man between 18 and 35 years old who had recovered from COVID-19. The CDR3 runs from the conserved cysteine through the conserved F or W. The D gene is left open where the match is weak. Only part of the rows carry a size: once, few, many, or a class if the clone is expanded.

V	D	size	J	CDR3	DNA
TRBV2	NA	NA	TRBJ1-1	CASSERSLLTEAFF	TGTGCCAGCAGTGAAAGGAGCTTGCTCACTGAAGCTTTCTTT
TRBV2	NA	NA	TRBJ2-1	CASAGDTSYNEQFF	TGTGCCAGCGCGGGGGACACCTCCTACAATGAGCAGTTCTTC
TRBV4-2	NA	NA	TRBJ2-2	CASSQPITGKGTGQLNTGELFF	TGTGCCAGCAGCCAACCCATAACGGGAAAGGGTACAGGGCAACTAAACACCGGGGAGCTGTTTTTT
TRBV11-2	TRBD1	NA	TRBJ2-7	CASSLDRGYEQYF	TGTGCCAGCAGCCTCGACAGGGGCTACGAGCAGTACTTC
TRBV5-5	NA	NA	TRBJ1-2	CASSLGANYGYTF	TGTGCCAGCAGCTTAGGGGCTAACTATGGCTACACCTTC
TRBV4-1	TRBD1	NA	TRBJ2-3	CASSPLTGVVDTQYF	TGCGCCAGCAGCCCACTAACAGGGGTGGTGGATACGCAGTATTTT
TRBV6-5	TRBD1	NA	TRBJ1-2	CARRQGANGYTF	TGTGCCAGAAGACAGGGGGCGAATGGCTACACCTTC
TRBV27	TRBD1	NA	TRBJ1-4	CASSFGQGHEKLFF	TGTGCCAGCAGCTTTGGACAGGGACATGAAAAACTGTTTTTT
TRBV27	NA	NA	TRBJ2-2	CASTDTGELFF	TGTGCCAGTACTGACACCGGGGAGCTGTTTTTT
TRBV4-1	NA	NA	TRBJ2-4	CASSQDTLENIQYF	TGCGCCAGCAGCCAAGATACGTTAGAAAACATTCAGTACTTC
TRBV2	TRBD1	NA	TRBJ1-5	CASREDRGLQPQHF	TGTGCCAGCAGGGAGGACAGGGGGCTTCAGCCCCAGCATTTT
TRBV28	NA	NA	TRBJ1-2	CASSLRLGYTF	TGTGCCAGCAGCCTCAGGCTCGGCTACACCTTC
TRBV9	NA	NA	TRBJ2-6	CASSEFGGPPSGANVLTF	TGTGCCAGCAGCGAGTTCGGGGGGCCCCCCTCTGGGGCCAACGTCCTGACTTTC
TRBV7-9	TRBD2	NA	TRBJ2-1	CASSLTSGRLMGDEQFF	TGTGCCAGCAGCCTCACTAGCGGGAGGCTCATGGGGGATGAGCAGTTCTTC
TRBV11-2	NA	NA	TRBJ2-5	CASSFRTAQETQYF	TGTGCCAGCAGCTTTCGGACAGCCCAAGAGACCCAGTACTTC
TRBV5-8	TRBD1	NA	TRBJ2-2	CASSLGPRDRGNLNTGELFF	TGTGCCAGCAGCTTGGGGCCTAGAGACAGGGGTAATTTAAACACCGGGGAGCTGTTTTTT
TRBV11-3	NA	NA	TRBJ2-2	CASSLQAMNTGELFF	TGTGCCAGCAGCTTGCAGGCGATGAACACCGGGGAGCTGTTTTTT
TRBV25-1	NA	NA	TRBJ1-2	CASSELIAGGTGYGYTF	TGTGCCAGCAGTGAATTAATCGCGGGGGGAACAGGCTATGGCTACACCTTC
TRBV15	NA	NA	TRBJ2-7	CATSRDATGYEQYF	TGTGCCACCAGCAGAGATGCTACAGGTTACGAGCAGTACTTC
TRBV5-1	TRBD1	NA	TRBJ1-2	CASSLRSVGQGALGYTF	TGCGCCAGCAGCTTGAGGAGTGTGGGACAGGGGGCTTTAGGCTACACCTTC
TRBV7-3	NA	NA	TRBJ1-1	CASSLRRGNTEAFF	TGTGCCAGCAGCTTAAGGAGAGGAAACACTGAAGCTTTCTTT
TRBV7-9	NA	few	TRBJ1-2	CASSPSFNRGAGNYGYTF	TGTGCCAGCAGCCCGTCGTTCAATCGGGGGGCGGGGAACTATGGCTACACCTTC
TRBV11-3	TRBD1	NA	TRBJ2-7	CASSLDLDRSYEQYF	TGTGCCAGCAGCTTAGACCTGGACAGGTCCTACGAGCAGTACTTC
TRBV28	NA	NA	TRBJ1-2	CASSSRVNYGYTF	TGTGCCAGCAGTTCCAGGGTAAACTATGGCTACACCTTC
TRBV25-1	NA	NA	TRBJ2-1	CASSELEGSHNEQFF	TGTGCCAGCAGTGAATTGGAGGGCAGCCACAATGAGCAGTTCTTC
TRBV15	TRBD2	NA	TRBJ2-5	CATSRDGWASGGETQYF	TGTGCCACCAGCAGAGATGGTTGGGCTAGCGGGGGAGAGACCCAGTACTTC
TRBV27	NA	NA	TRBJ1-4	CASRQSGGGGNEKLFF	TGTGCCAGCAGGCAGTCGGGGGGAGGGGGAAATGAAAAACTGTTTTTT
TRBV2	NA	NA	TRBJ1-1	CASRDSPMNTEAFF	TGTGCCAGCAGGGACAGCCCTATGAACACTGAAGCTTTCTTT
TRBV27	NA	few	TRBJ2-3	CASSSRDPLGDTQYF	TGTGCCAGCAGTTCTCGAGACCCCCTAGGCGATACGCAGTATTTT
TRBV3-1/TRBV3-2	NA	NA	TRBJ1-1	CASSQGGSSNTEAFF	TGTGCCAGCAGCCAAGGAGGCAGCTCGAACACTGAAGCTTTCTTT
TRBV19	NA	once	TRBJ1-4	CASSITSAGREKLFF	TGTGCCAGTAGTATAACGAGCGCAGGGCGTGAAAAACTGTTTTTT
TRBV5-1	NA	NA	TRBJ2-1	CASSPVPEDNEQFF	TGCGCCAGCAGCCCGGTCCCAGAGGACAATGAGCAGTTCTTC
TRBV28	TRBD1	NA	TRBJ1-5	CASSRTDRGHQPQHF	TGTGCCAGCAGCCGAACAGACAGGGGGCATCAGCCCCAGCATTTT
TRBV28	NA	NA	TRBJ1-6	CASSRGLNSPLHF	TGTGCCAGCAGTCGAGGACTGAATTCACCCCTCCACTTT
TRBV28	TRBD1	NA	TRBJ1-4	CASSPPGQSTNEKLFF	TGTGCCAGCAGCCCCCCGGGACAGTCAACTAATGAAAAACTGTTTTTT
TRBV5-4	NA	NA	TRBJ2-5	CASSPGDQETQYF	TGTGCCAGCAGCCCGGGGGACCAAGAGACCCAGTACTTC
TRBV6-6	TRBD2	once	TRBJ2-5	CASSSGLAGVQETQYF	TGTGCCAGCAGCTCTGGACTAGCGGGAGTTCAAGAGACCCAGTACTTC
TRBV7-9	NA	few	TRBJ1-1	CASSLIRDKNTEAFF	TGTGCCAGCAGCTTGATCCGGGACAAGAACACTGAAGCTTTCTTT
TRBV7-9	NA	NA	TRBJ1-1	CASSLQGENTEAFF	TGTGCCAGCAGCTTACAGGGTGAGAACACTGAAGCTTTCTTT
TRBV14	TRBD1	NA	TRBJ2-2	CARDRGRVPGELFF	TGTGCCAGAGACAGGGGGCGCGTCCCCGGGGAGCTGTTTTTT
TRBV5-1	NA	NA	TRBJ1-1	CASSWSTGGNTEAFF	TGCGCCAGCAGCTGGTCGACAGGTGGGAACACTGAAGCTTTCTTT
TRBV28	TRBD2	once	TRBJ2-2	CASTGTTNTGELFF	TGTGCCAGCACCGGGACTACTAACACCGGGGAGCTGTTTTTT
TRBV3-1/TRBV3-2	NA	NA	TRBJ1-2	CASSVVGGYGYTF	TGTGCCAGCAGCGTTGTCGGGGGTTATGGCTACACCTTC
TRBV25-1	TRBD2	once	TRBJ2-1	CASSVGGVYNEQFF	TGTGCCAGCAGCGTGGGGGGGGTATACAATGAGCAGTTCTTC
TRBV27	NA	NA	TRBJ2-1	CASSLKASDTTEQFF	TGTGCCAGCAGTTTAAAGGCTAGCGACACTACTGAGCAGTTCTTC
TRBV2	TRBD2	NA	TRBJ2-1	CASIAGASYNEQFF	TGTGCCAGTATAGCGGGGGCCTCCTACAATGAGCAGTTCTTC
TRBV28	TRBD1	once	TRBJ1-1	CASSTTGAWITEAFF	TGTGCCAGCAGCACGACAGGGGCTTGGATAACTGAAGCTTTCTTT
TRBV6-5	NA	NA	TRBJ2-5	CASSSSDGSETQYF	TGTGCCAGCAGTTCCAGCGACGGGAGCGAGACCCAGTACTTC
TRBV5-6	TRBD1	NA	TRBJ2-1	CASSTWDRGPYNEQFF	TGTGCCAGCAGCACCTGGGACAGGGGTCCCTACAATGAGCAGTTCTTC
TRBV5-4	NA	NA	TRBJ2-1	CASSLAVANEQFF	TGTGCCAGCAGCTTGGCGGTCGCCAATGAGCAGTTCTTC
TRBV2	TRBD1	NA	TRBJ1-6	CASSEGQGPDPLHF	TGTGCCAGCAGTGAGGGACAGGGTCCAGATCCCCTCCACTTT
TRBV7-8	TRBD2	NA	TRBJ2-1	CASSTPSGGANEQFF	TGTGCCAGCAGCACCCCTAGCGGGGGCGCGAATGAGCAGTTCTTC
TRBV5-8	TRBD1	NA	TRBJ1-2	CASSDRLARDRGGYGYTF	TGTGCCAGCAGCGACCGTTTGGCCCGGGACAGAGGTGGCTATGGCTACACCTTC
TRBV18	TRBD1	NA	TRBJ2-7	CASSKGTDYEQYF	TGTGCCAGCTCAAAGGGGACAGACTACGAGCAGTACTTC
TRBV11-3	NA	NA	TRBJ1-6	CASSLNSLARGNSPLHF	TGTGCCAGCAGCTTAAATAGTTTGGCCCGGGGAAATTCACCCCTCCACTTT
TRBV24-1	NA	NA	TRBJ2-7	CATSDSGHTYEQYF	TGTGCCACCAGTGATTCGGGACATACCTACGAGCAGTACTTC
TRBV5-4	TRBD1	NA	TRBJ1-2	CASRPRTGFGYGYTF	TGTGCCAGCAGACCGAGGACAGGGTTCGGCTATGGCTACACCTTC
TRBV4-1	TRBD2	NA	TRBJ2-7	CASSRTGTSGYEQYF	TGCGCCAGCAGCCGCACCGGGACTAGCGGCTACGAGCAGTACTTC
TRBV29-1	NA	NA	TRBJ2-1	CSVEQGYNEQFF	TGCAGCGTTGAACAGGGCTACAATGAGCAGTTCTTC